This T cell receptor beta chain was sequenced in a study of blood T cell repertoires in COVID-19. Overall study: Researchers got acute and convalescent COVID-19 samples from the United States, Italy and Spain. T cells, B-cell-depleted T cells, or PBMCs supplied cDNA or gDNA.

As originally analysed: Quantification of nucleated cells was approximated via reference gene primer amplification. TCRdb's table, derived via immunoSEQ multiplex PCR, lists solely in-frame clones and lacks some. V and J calls and clone size follow that table, whereas D and trimming were derived from the DNA. The table shows fewer than 250,000 clones, with around 81% occurring only once. The V segment lost 3 bases and the J segment 5 bases; nucleotides outside the gene matches: 11. In germline, CDR1 is MDHEN, CDR2 SYDVKM. This CDR3 has 16 residues. This clone was seen only once. The source material was peripheral blood. The sequence was obtained from a woman aged 55-75 years with active or convalescent COVID-19. The chain uses TRBV28 and TRBJ2-3, with 7 bases matching TRBD2. CDR3 bases: TGTGCCAGCAGTTTCAGTCTAGCGGCCTCCAGAGATACGCAGTATTTT. It is translated as CASSFSLAASRDTQYF.